The rows below give T cell receptor beta chains drawn from one sample of a study of identifying expanded T cells in peripheral blood. Using immunoSEQ multiplex PCR, the repertoire was profiled, and TCRdb retains in-frame clones only, with some absent. The sample lists about 76,000 clones; almost 85% were seen once. Sequencing was done on a sample of blood. All receptors derive from a person between 18 and 75 years old in good health. CDR3s include the opening cysteine and the closing phenylalanine or tryptophan. D genes are given only for firm matches. Clone size is shown for a subset of rows, as once, few, many or a class of expanded clone.

D	size	V	J	DNA	CDR3
TRBD2	-	TRBV7-6	TRBJ2-3	TGTGCCAGCAGCCTAATGGGACTAGCGCACACTAGCACAGATACGCAGTATTTT	CASSLMGLAHTSTDTQYF
TRBD2	once	TRBV7-2	TRBJ2-7	TGTGCCAGCAGCCCGGAAGCGGGGCCCGAGCAGTACTTC	CASSPEAGPEQYF
TRBD2	-	TRBV7-2	TRBJ2-3	TGTGCCAGCAGCGCAACGGGACTAGCCTACACAGATACGCAGTATTTT	CASSATGLAYTDTQYF
-	once	TRBV6-1	TRBJ1-3	TGTGCCAGCAGTGAAATCCGGAGCTCTGGAAACACCATATATTTT	CASSEIRSSGNTIYF
-	few	TRBV14	TRBJ2-5	TGTGCCAGCAGCCAAGATACTCGCCCGGGCGAGGAGACCCAGTACTTC	CASSQDTRPGEETQYF
-	-	TRBV19	TRBJ1-3	TGTGCCAGTAGTAGGGGGGACAACTCTGGAAACACCATATATTTT	CASSRGDNSGNTIYF
-	-	TRBV18	TRBJ1-1	TGTGCCAGCTCCCCACAACAGGTTAACACTGAAGCTTTCTTT	CASSPQQVNTEAFF
-	-	TRBV7-9	TRBJ1-6	TGTGCCAGCAGCTTTCTAGGACTGGGTAATTCACCCCTCCACTTT	CASSFLGLGNSPLHF
TRBD2	-	TRBV18	TRBJ2-1	TGTGCCAGCTCACCTCAGGGACTAGCGGGAAGTAATGAGCAGTTCTTC	CASSPQGLAGSNEQFF
-	-	TRBV6-6	TRBJ2-1	TGTGCCAGCAGTTACTCGACTAGTCTCCCCTACAATGAGCAGTTCTTC	CASSYSTSLPYNEQFF
TRBD1	-	TRBV7-9	TRBJ1-1	TGTGCCAGCAGCTATCGGACAGGGGGCGACTCGAACACTGAAGCTTTCTTT	CASSYRTGGDSNTEAFF
-	-	TRBV28	TRBJ1-1	TGTGCCAGCAGTCCGCCGGAGGGGATGAACACTGAAGCTTTCTTT	CASSPPEGMNTEAFF
TRBD1	-	TRBV7-2	TRBJ1-3	TGTGCCAGCAGCTTATTGACAGGGACCATTGGAAACACCATATATTTT	CASSLLTGTIGNTIYF
-	-	TRBV7-3	TRBJ2-2	TGTGCCAGCAGCTTAATGTCGGCCTCCCAGGGGTGGGAGCTGCTTTTT	CASSLMSASQGWELLF
TRBD1	-	TRBV4-2	TRBJ1-1	TGTGCCAGCAGCCAGGAGGGACAGGGCTTTTTCTTT	CASSQEGQGFFF
TRBD1	-	TRBV10-3	TRBJ1-1	TGTGCCATCAGCTCTCAGGGGGGACCCGACACTGAAGCTTTCTTT	CAISSQGGPDTEAFF
TRBD2	-	TRBV2	TRBJ2-7	TGTGCCAGCAACGAGCGGGAGGGCCCAGGGGACGAGCAGTACTTC	CASNEREGPGDEQYF
TRBD1	-	TRBV7-3	TRBJ1-2	TGTGCCAGCAGCTTACGGGACAGTAACTATGGCTACACCTTC	CASSLRDSNYGYTF
-	-	TRBV2	TRBJ2-7	TGTGCCAGCACGTTAGGATACGACGAGCAGTACTTC	CASTLGYDEQYF
TRBD2	-	TRBV6-4	TRBJ2-1	TGTGCCAGCAGTGACCAGCGGGGTGAGCAGTTCTTC	CASSDQRGEQFF
TRBD1	-	TRBV19	TRBJ2-5	TGTGCCAGTAGTATAGGACAGGGGGCCGTAACCCAGTACTTC	CASSIGQGAVTQYF
-	-	TRBV18	TRBJ2-1	TGTGCCAGCTCAATAGCAGAGGAGCAGTTCTTC	CASSIAEEQFF
TRBD1	-	TRBV9	TRBJ1-4	TGTGCCAGCAGCGCCCCCGGGACAGGGGAAGAAAAACTGTTTTTT	CASSAPGTGEEKLFF
TRBD2	-	TRBV11-1	TRBJ2-7	TGTGCCAGCAGCGCGTCTAGCGGGGCCTACGAGCAGTACTTC	CASSASSGAYEQYF
-	-	TRBV7-9	TRBJ1-4	TGTGCCAGCAGCACAACAGGTGCAACTAATGAAAAACTGTTTTTT	CASSTTGATNEKLFF
TRBD1	-	TRBV5-6	TRBJ1-1	TGTGCCAGCAGCGACAGGGGGCGTTACACTGAAGCTTTCTTT	CASSDRGRYTEAFF
-	-	TRBV29-1	TRBJ1-1	TGCAGCGTTCAAAGGGACCTGAACACTGAAGCTTTCTTT	CSVQRDLNTEAFF
-	-	TRBV6-5	TRBJ2-2	TGTGCCAGCAGTACGCCCGTTGACGCCGGGGAGCTGTTTTTT	CASSTPVDAGELFF
-	-	TRBV28	TRBJ1-5	TGTGCCAGCAGTTTATCGGCAGGGGAACGTAATCAGCCCCAGCATTTT	CASSLSAGERNQPQHF
TRBD1	-	TRBV5-6	TRBJ1-1	TGTGCCAGCAGCCCGGACAGGGTTGGCACTGAAGCTTTCTTT	CASSPDRVGTEAFF
-	-	TRBV7-3	TRBJ2-1	TGTGCCAGCAGCTTGCTCAATGAGCAGTTCTTC	CASSLLNEQFF
-	-	TRBV27	TRBJ2-2	TGTGCCAGCAGTTCCCAAACCGGGGAGCTGTTTTTT	CASSSQTGELFF
-	-	TRBV7-2	TRBJ2-7	TGTGCCAGCAGCTTATCGGCAGGGTTCAACGAGCAGTACTTC	CASSLSAGFNEQYF
-	-	TRBV28	TRBJ1-1	TGTGCCAGCAGTTTACAGGGGAAGAGCACTGAAGCTTTCTTT	CASSLQGKSTEAFF
-	-	TRBV14	TRBJ2-7	TGTGCCAGCAGCCAAGTTTCTTACGAGCAGTACTTC	CASSQVSYEQYF
TRBD1	-	TRBV5-1	TRBJ2-1	TGCGCCAGCAGCTTGGACAGGGGCCCCCATGAGCAGTTCTTC	CASSLDRGPHEQFF
TRBD1	-	TRBV6-6	TRBJ2-2	TGTGCCAGCCGGGACAGGGGCCCCGGGGAGCTGTTTTTT	CASRDRGPGELFF
TRBD2	once	TRBV10-3	TRBJ2-7	TGTGCCATCAGAGAAGGACTAGAGTTACCCTACGAGCAGTACTTC	CAIREGLELPYEQYF
TRBD2	few	TRBV5-4	TRBJ2-1	TGTGCCAGCAGCTTGGGGACTAGCGGTTACAATGAGCAGTTCTTC	CASSLGTSGYNEQFF
TRBD1	-	TRBV27	TRBJ1-4	TGTGCCAGCAGACCGGGACAGGGGGCGATCAATGAAAAACTGTTTTTT	CASRPGQGAINEKLFF
-	-	TRBV6-1	TRBJ1-2	TGTGCCAGCAGTGAAGTAGAAGGGGGAGGAGGCTACACCTTC	CASSEVEGGGGYTF